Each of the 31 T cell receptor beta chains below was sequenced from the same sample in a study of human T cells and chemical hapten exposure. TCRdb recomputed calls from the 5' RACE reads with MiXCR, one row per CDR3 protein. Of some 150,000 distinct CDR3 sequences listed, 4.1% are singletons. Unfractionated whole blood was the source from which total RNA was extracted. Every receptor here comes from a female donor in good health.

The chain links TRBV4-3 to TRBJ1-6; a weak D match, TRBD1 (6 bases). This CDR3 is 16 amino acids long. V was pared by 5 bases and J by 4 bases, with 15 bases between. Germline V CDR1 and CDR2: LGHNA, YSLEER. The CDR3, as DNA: TGCGCCAGCAGCTACAGGGTGATCGGTTATAATTCACCCCTCCACTTT. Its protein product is CASSYRVIGYNSPLHF.

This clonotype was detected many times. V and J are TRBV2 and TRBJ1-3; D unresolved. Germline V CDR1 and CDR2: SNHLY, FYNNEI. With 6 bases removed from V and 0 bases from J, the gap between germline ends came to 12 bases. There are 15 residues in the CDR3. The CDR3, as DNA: TGTGCCAGCAGAGAGGACGGGTACTCTGGAAACACCATATATTTT. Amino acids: CASREDGYSGNTIYF. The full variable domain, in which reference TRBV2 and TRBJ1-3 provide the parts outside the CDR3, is EPEVTQTPSHQVTQMGQEVILRCVPISNHLYFYWYRQILGQKVEFLVSFYNNEISEKSEIFDDQFSVERPDGSNFTLKIRSTKLEDSAMYFCASREDGYSGNTIYFGEGSWLTVV.

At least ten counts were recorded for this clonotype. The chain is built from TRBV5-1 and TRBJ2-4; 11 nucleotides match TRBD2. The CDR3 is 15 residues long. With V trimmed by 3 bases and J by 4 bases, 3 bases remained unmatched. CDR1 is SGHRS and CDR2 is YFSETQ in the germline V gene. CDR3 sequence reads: CASSSGTSGKNIQYF. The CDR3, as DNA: TGCGCCAGCAGCTCCGGGACTAGCGGTAAAAACATTCAGTACTTC.

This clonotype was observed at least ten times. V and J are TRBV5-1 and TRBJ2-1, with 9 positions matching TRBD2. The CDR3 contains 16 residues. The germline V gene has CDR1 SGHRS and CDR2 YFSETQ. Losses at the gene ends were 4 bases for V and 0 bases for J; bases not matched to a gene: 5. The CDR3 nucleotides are TGCGCCAGCAGCACCCTAGCGGGATCCTCCTACAATGAGCAGTTCTTC. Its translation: CASSTLAGSSYNEQFF. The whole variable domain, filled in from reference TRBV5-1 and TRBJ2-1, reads KAGVTQTPRYLIKTRGQQVTLSCSPISGHRSVSWYQQTPGQGLQFLFEYFSETQRNKGNFPGRFSGRQFSNSRSEMNVSTLELGDSALYLCASSTLAGSSYNEQFFGPGTRLTVL.

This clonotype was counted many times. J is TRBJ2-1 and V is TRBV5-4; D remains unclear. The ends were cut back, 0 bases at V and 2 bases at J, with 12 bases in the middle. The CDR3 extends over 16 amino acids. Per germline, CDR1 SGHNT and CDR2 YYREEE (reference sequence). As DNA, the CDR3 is TGTGCCAGCAGCTTGGGGGCTCAAACCACCTACAATGAGCAGTTCTTC. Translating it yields CASSLGAQTTYNEQFF.

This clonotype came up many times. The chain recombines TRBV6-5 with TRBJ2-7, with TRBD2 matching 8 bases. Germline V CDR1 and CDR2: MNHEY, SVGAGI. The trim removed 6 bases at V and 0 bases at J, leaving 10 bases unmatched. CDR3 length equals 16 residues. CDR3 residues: CASSVSGGDSSYEQYF. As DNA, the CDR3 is TGTGCCAGCAGCGTCAGCGGGGGCGATTCCTCCTACGAGCAGTACTTC.

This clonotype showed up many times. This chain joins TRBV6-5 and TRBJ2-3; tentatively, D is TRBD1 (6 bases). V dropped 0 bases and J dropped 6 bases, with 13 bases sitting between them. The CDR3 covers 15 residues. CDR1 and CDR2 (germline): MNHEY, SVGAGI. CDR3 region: CASSYSPRGQDTQYF. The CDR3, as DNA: TGTGCCAGCAGTTACTCCCCCCGCGGACAGGATACGCAGTATTTT.

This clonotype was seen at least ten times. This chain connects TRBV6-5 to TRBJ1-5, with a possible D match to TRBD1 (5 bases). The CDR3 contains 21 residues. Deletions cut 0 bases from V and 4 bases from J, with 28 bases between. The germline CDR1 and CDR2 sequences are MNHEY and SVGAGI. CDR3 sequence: CASSYSMSVGGSNPLNQPQHF. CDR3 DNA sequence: TGTGCCAGCAGTTACTCGATGTCAGTGGGGGGGTCCAATCCCTTAAATCAGCCCCAGCATTTT.

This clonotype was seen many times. CDR3 nucleotide sequence: TGTGCCAGCAGCCCACGACAGGGGGAACGAGGCTACACCTTC. Protein: CASSPRQGERGYTF. The rearrangement joins TRBV7-2 to TRBJ1-2; TRBD1 aligns across 9 bases. The CDR3 covers 14 residues. From germline, CDR1 is SGHTA and CDR2 FQGNSA. The V segment lost 5 bases and the J segment 8 bases; nucleotides outside the gene matches: 9.

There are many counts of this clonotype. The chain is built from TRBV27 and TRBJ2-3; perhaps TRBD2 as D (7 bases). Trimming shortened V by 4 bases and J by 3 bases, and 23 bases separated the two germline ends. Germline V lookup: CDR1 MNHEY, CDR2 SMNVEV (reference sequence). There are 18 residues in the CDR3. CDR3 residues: CASSSLPPMGGQTDTQYF. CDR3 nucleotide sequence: TGTGCCAGCAGTTCACTCCCCCCAATGGGGGGGCAAACAGATACGCAGTATTTT.

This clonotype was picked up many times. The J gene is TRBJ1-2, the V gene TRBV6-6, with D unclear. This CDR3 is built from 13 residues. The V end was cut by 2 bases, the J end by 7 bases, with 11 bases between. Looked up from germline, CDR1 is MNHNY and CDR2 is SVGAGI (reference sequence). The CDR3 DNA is TGTGCCAGCAGTTACCTCAAGTCGCTTGGCTACACCTTC. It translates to CASSYLKSLGYTF.

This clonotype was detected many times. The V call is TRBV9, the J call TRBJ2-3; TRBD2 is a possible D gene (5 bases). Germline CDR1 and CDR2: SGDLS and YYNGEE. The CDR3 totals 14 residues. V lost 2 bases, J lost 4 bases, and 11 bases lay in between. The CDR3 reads CASSVEGGADTQYF. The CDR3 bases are TGTGCCAGCAGCGTCGAGGGCGGCGCAGATACGCAGTATTTT.

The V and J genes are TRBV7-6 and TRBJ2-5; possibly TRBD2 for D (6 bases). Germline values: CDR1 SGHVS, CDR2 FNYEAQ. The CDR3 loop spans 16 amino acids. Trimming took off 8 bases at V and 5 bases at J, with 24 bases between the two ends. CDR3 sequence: CASVRGPGTGRETQYF. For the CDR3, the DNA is TGTGCCAGCGTAAGGGGACCCGGGACTGGCAGGGAGACCCAGTACTTC. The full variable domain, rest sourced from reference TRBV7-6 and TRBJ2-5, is GAGVSQSPRYKVTKRGQDVALRCDPISGHVSLYWYRQALGQGPEFLTYFNYEAQQDKSGLPNDRFSAERPEGSISTLTIQRTEQRDSAMYRCASVRGPGTGRETQYFGPGTRLLVL.

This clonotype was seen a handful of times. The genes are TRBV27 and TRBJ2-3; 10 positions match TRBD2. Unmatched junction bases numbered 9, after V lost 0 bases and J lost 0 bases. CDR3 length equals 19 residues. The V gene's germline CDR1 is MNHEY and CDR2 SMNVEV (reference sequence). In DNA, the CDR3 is TGTGCCAGCAGTTTATCAGCGGGGGGGCCTATCTCTAGCACAGATACGCAGTATTTT. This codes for CASSLSAGGPISSTDTQYF.

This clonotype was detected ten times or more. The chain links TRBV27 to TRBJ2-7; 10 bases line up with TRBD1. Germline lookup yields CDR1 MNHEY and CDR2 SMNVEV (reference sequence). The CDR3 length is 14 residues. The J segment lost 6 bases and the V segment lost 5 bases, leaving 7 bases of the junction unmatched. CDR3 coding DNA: TGTGCCAGCAGTAAAATCGGGACAGGGGTCGAGCAGTACTTC. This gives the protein CASSKIGTGVEQYF.

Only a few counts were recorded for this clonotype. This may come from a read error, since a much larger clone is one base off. The CDR3 coding sequence is TGTGCCAGCAGTTTCTGCGGACGTTCCTACGAGCAGTACTTC. The encoded protein is CASSFCGRSYEQYF. The V gene is TRBV28, the J gene TRBJ2-7; D not certain. Germline V CDR1 and CDR2: MDHEN, SYDVKM. The V end was cut by 3 bases, the J end by 1 base, with 10 bases between. There are 14 residues in the CDR3.

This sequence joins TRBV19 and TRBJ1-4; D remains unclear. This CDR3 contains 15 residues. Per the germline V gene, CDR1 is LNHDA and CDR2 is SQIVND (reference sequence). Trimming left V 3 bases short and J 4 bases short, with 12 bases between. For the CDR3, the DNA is TGTGCCAGTAGTATTGGATGGGGTGATAATGAAAAACTGTTTTTT. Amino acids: CASSIGWGDNEKLFF.

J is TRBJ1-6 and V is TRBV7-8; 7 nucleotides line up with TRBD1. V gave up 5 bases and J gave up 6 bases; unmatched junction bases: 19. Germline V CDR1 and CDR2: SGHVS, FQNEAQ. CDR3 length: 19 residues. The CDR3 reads CASSPRDSLSTRCNSPLHF. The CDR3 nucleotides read TGTGCCAGCAGCCCCCGGGACAGCCTCTCAACGAGATGTAATTCACCCCTCCACTTT.

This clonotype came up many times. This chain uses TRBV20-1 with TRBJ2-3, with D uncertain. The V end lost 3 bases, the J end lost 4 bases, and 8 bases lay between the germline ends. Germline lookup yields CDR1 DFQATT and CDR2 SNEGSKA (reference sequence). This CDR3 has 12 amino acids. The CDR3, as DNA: TGCAGTGCTAGTGACTTGCCAGATACGCAGTATTTT. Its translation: CSASDLPDTQYF.

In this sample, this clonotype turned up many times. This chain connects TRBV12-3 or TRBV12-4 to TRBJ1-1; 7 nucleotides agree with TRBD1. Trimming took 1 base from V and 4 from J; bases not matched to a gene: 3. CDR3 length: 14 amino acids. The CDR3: CASSLEGAGTEAFF. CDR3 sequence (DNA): TGTGCCAGCAGTTTAGAGGGGGCTGGCACTGAAGCTTTCTTT.

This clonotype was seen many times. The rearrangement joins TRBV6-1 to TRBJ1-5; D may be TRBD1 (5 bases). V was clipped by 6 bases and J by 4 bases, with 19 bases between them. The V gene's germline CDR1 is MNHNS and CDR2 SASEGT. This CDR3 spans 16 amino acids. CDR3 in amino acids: CASRSIPTAQNQPQHF. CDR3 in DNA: TGTGCCAGCAGATCCATCCCGACAGCGCAAAATCAGCCCCAGCATTTT.

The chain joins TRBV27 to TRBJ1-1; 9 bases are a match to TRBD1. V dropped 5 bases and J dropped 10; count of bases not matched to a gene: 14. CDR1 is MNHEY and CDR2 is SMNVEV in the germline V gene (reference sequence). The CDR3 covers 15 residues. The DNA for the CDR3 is TGTGCCAGCAGTCCGACACAGGGGGCGCGAGGCCGAGCTTTCTTT. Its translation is CASSPTQGARGRAFF.

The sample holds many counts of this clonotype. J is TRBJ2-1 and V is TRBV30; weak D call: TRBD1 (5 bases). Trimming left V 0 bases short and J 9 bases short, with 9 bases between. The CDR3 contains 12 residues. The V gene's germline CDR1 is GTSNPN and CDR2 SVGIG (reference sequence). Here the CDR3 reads CAWSVRQGEQFF. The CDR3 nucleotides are TGTGCCTGGAGTGTTCGGCAGGGTGAGCAGTTCTTC.

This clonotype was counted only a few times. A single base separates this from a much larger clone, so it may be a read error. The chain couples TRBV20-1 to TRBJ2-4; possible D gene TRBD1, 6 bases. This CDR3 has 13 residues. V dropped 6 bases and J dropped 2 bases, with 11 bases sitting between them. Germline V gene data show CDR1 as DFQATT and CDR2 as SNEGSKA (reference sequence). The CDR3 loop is CSAQGGTKNIQYF. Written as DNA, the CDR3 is TGCAGTGCCCAAGGGGGAACCAAAAACATTCAGTACTTC.

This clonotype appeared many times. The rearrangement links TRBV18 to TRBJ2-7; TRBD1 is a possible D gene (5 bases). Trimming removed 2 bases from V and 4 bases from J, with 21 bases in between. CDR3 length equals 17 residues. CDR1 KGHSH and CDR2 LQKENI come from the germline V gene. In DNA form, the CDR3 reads TGTGCCAGCTCACCAGGTTATAGACAGTCTTCTATATACGAGCAGTACTTC. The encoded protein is CASSPGYRQSSIYEQYF.

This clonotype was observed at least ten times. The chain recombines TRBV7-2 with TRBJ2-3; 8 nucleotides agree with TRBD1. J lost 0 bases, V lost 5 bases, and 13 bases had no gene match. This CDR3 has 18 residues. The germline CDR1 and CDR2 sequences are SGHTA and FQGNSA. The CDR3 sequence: CASSARPTGGTSTDTQYF. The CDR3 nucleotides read TGTGCCAGCAGCGCCCGCCCTACAGGGGGGACTAGCACAGATACGCAGTATTTT. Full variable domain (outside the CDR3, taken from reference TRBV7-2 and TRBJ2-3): GAGVSQSPSNKVTEKGKDVELRCDPISGHTALYWYRQSLGQGLEFLIYFQGNSAPDKSGLPSDRFSAERTGGSVSTLTIQRTQQEDSAVYLCASSARPTGGTSTDTQYFGPGTRLTVL.

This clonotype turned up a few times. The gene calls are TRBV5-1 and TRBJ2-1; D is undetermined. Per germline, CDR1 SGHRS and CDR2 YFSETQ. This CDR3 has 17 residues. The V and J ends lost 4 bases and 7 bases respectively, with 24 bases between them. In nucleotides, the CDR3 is TGCGCCAGCAGCCCCTTCTCTACCGGCCCCCGGGCGAATGAGCAGTTCTTC. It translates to CASSPFSTGPRANEQFF.

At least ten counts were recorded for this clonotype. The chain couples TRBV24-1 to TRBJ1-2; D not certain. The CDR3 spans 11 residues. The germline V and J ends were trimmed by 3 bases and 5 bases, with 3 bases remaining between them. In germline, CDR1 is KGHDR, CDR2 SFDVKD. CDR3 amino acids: CATSDLYGYTF. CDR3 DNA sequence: TGTGCCACCAGTGATCTATATGGCTACACCTTC.

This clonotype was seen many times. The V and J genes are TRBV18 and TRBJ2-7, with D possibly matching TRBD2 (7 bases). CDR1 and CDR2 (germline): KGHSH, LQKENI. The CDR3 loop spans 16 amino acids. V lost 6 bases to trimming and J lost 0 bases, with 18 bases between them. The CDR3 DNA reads TGTGCCAGCTCTGAAGGGGGGGCCCGAAGCTCCTACGAGCAGTACTTC. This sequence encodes CASSEGGARSSYEQYF.

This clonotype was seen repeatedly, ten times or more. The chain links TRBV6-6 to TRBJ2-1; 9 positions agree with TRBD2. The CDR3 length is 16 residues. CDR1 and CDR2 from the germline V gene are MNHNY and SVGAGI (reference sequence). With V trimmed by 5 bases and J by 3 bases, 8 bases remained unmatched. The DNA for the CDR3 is TGTGCCAGCAGTAAAACTTGGCGGGGGGGCTACAATGAGCAGTTCTTC. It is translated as CASSKTWRGGYNEQFF.

In nucleotides, the CDR3 is TGCAGCGTGGGAGACAGGGAGGCGGCCCAGTACTTC. This codes for CSVGDREAAQYF. The chain carries TRBV29-1 and TRBJ2-5, with a tentative D call TRBD1 (7 bases). V lost 6 bases to trimming and J lost 9 bases, with 17 bases between them. Germline V gives CDR1 SQVTM, CDR2 ANQGSEA. This CDR3 has 12 amino acids.